This T cell receptor (beta chain) emerged from a study of T cell responses to AZD1222 COVID-19 vaccine. The assay was immunoSEQ multiplex PCR, and TCRdb's table has in-frame clones only and misses some. The sample comprises 200,000 to 250,000 clones, under 95% of which are singletons, and less than 1.2% rests with the top ten. Germline lookup yields CDR1 KGHSH and CDR2 LQKENI. The CDR3 spans 14 residues. Trimming removed 2 bases from V and 6 bases from J, with 8 bases in between. The starting material was peripheral blood, obtained on day 0 of MenACWY control vaccination. The chain uses TRBV18 and TRBJ1-6; D remains unclear. The receptor comes from an adult in good health. The CDR3 nucleotides are TGTGCCAGCTCACCATCAGCTTCTAATTCACCCCTCCACTTT. Translated, it gives CASSPSASNSPLHF.